The 10 T cell receptor beta chains below all came from one sample that was sequenced in a study of blood T cell repertoires in COVID-19. The assay was immunoSEQ multiplex PCR, and TCRdb's table has in-frame clones only and misses some. The table includes 100,000 or so clones, 85% detected once. The sample taken for sequencing was peripheral blood. These receptors were obtained from a middle-aged man with acute or convalescent COVID-19.

This clone was observed a handful of times. The chain is built from TRBV5-4 and TRBJ2-3; a weak D match, TRBD1 (6 bases). V gave up 4 bases and J gave up 2 bases, with 11 bases separating them. The length of the CDR3 is 14 residues. Per the germline V gene, CDR1 is SGHNT and CDR2 is YYREEE (reference sequence). CDR3 residues: CASSAGQTTDTQYF. The CDR3 DNA sequence: TGTGCCAGCAGCGCCGGACAGACCACAGATACGCAGTATTTT.

This sequence joins TRBV11-2 and TRBJ1-1; tentative D call: TRBD1 (5 bases). The germline V and J ends were trimmed by 1 base and 1 base, with 10 bases remaining between them. CDR1 and CDR2 from the germline V gene are SGHAT and FQNNGV. This CDR3 contains 15 residues. Written as DNA, the CDR3 is TGTGCCAGCAGCTTAGGTGGGGCCTCGAACACTGAAGCTTTCTTT. Protein sequence: CASSLGGASNTEAFF. The full variable domain, completed using reference TRBV11-2 and TRBJ1-1, is EAGVAQSPRYKIIEKRQSVAFWCNPISGHATLYWYQQILGQGPKLLIQFQNNGVVDDSQLPKDRFSAERLKGVDSTLKIQPAKLEDSAVYLCASSLGGASNTEAFFGQGTRLTVV.

V and J are TRBV20-1 and TRBJ1-1; D may be TRBD1 (5 bases). The V gene's germline CDR1 is DFQATT and CDR2 SNEGSKA (reference sequence). This CDR3 is 11 amino acids long. The ends were cut back, 4 bases at V and 4 bases at J, with 7 bases in the middle. The CDR3 is CSAKGITEAFF. The CDR3 DNA reads TGCAGTGCTAAGGGGATCACTGAAGCTTTCTTT.

This sequence joins TRBV7-9 and TRBJ2-2, with D possibly being TRBD1 (5 bases). Germline lookup yields CDR1 SEHNR and CDR2 FQNEAQ (reference sequence). The ends were cut back, 5 bases at V and 1 base at J, with 8 bases in the middle. CDR3 length: 14 residues. The CDR3 DNA is TGTGCCAGCAGCGCCACAGGGAACACCGGGGAGCTGTTTTTT. Translated, it gives CASSATGNTGELFF.

This clone has just a few counts. The V gene is TRBV6-5, the J gene TRBJ2-7; D gene unclear. Germline CDR1 MNHEY, CDR2 SVGAGI. This CDR3 is built from 13 residues. Trimming took 0 bases from V and 1 from J, leaving 4 bases between them. The CDR3 nucleotides read TGTGCCAGCAGTTACTCTATGTCCTACGAGCAGTACTTC. Translation gives CASSYSMSYEQYF.

This clone appeared a few times. CDR3 sequence reads: CASSQVVQGLPEAFF. For the CDR3, the DNA is TGTGCCAGCAGCCAAGTCGTCCAGGGGTTGCCTGAAGCTTTCTTT. The V and J genes are TRBV3-1 (or the pseudogene TRBV3-2) and TRBJ1-1; a weak D match, TRBD1 (6 bases). Germline V gene data show CDR1 as LGHDT and CDR2 as YNNKEL (reference sequence). V was cut by 1 base and J by 6 bases, with 15 bases left in between. The CDR3 contains 15 residues.

This clone appeared once. This chain connects TRBV5-6 to TRBJ2-7, with 7 bases aligning to TRBD1. Germline CDR1 and CDR2: SGHDT and YYEEEE. The CDR3 runs 15 residues. The V segment lost 0 bases and the J segment 2 bases; nucleotides outside the gene matches: 5. This chain's CDR3 is CASSLVGQVTYEQYF. The CDR3 DNA reads as TGTGCCAGCAGCTTGGTTGGACAGGTTACCTACGAGCAGTACTTC.

This clone appeared once. The chain has TRBV2 and TRBJ1-4, with D possibly matching TRBD1 (5 bases). Germline values: CDR1 SNHLY, CDR2 FYNNEI. The CDR3 covers 15 residues. The ends were cut back, 11 bases at V and 3 bases at J, with 19 bases in the middle. The CDR3 bases are TGTGCCTTGAAACCAAACGGGGGATCTAATGAAAAACTGTTTTTT. This sequence encodes CALKPNGGSNEKLFF.

The chain recombines TRBV5-6 with TRBJ2-7, with D perhaps matching TRBD2 (5 bases). The CDR3 contains 14 residues. Germline V gene data show CDR1 as SGHDT and CDR2 as YYEEEE. The V gene lost 2 bases and the J gene lost 3 bases, with 12 bases spanning the gap. CDR3 nucleotides: TGTGCCAGCAGCTTTGGCCGAGGGAACTACGAGCAGTACTTC. It codes for CASSFGRGNYEQYF.

This clone was counted between two and nine times. The chain couples TRBV5-1 to TRBJ2-3, with D perhaps TRBD2 (6 bases). The CDR3 contains 16 residues. Trimming took off 4 bases at V and 7 bases at J, with 22 bases between the two ends. Germline CDR1 is SGHRS and CDR2 is YFSETQ. CDR3 coding DNA: TGCGCCAGCAGCCCGGAGGCGGGAACGGCCGTTAATACGCAGTATTTT. Translating it yields CASSPEAGTAVNTQYF.